This TCR beta chain emerged from a study of control samples from healthy donors and cancer patients. CDR3 size: 13 residues. Trimming shortened V by 6 bases and J by 5 bases, and 13 bases separated the two germline ends. Germline CDR1 MDHEN, CDR2 SYDVKM. Repertoires were generated with immunoSEQ multiplex PCR, while TCRdb's copy carries only in-frame clones and drops some. The repertoire holds roughly 130,000 clones, with around 85% as singletons. The chain employs TRBV28 and TRBJ1-2; D remains ambiguous. The sequenced sample was blood. This receptor was taken from a woman aged 25 to 39 in good health. CDR3 in amino acids: CASSLPTTYGYTF. The CDR3 DNA reads as TGTGCCAGCAGCCTACCTACCACGTATGGCTACACCTTC.